These 14 T cell receptor beta chains share one sample of origin, sequenced in a study of OX40 agonist ivuxolimab in advanced cancers. Some clones are missing from TCRdb's copy, which holds only in-frame ones; the method was immunoSEQ multiplex PCR. This repertoire shows around 100,000 clones, about 90% found once; its top ten account for roughly 0.16%. The sequences come from CD4+ or CD8+ T cells sorted from blood, collected in a trial of the OX40 agonist ivuxolimab. Receptors were obtained from an adult with an advanced solid tumor such as melanoma, head and neck, liver or kidney cancer.

This chain connects TRBV5-4 to TRBJ1-3; 9 nucleotides align to TRBD1. This CDR3 is built from 17 residues. V trimming: 3 bases; J trimming: 0 bases; junction bases outside the gene matches: 7. The germline V gene has CDR1 SGHNT and CDR2 YYREEE (reference sequence). CDR3 sequence: CASSYPGQGYSGNTIYF. CDR3 DNA: TGTGCCAGCAGCTATCCGGGACAGGGTTACTCTGGAAACACCATATATTTT.

V and J are TRBV20-1 and TRBJ2-1, with TRBD2 as a possible D gene (6 bases). The CDR3 is 11 residues long. Per germline, CDR1 DFQATT and CDR2 SNEGSKA (reference sequence). V was trimmed by 6 bases and J by 6 bases, leaving 9 bases between them. CDR3 amino acids: CSAWDFNEQFF. In DNA form, the CDR3 reads TGCAGTGCCTGGGACTTCAATGAGCAGTTCTTC.

This sequence joins TRBV5-1 and TRBJ2-3; D possibly corresponds to TRBD1 (6 bases). CDR3 length: 16 residues. The V gene's germline CDR1 is SGHRS and CDR2 YFSETQ. Deletions cut 1 base from V and 2 bases from J, with 14 bases between. CDR3 amino acids: CASSLYQDRYTDTQYF. The DNA for the CDR3 is TGCGCCAGCAGCTTGTACCAGGACAGATACACAGATACGCAGTATTTT.

This chain links TRBV28 with TRBJ1-5; unclear D gene. Germline CDR1 and CDR2: MDHEN and SYDVKM. Trimming left V 5 bases short and J 1 base short, with 12 bases between. The CDR3 has 15 residues. This CDR3 is CASSPWGGSNQPQHF. The CDR3 DNA reads TGTGCCAGCAGTCCATGGGGTGGAAGCAATCAGCCCCAGCATTTT.

V gene TRBV6-1 combines with J gene TRBJ2-7; the D is unclear. The CDR3 is 14 residues long. Per the germline V gene, CDR1 is MNHNS and CDR2 is SASEGT. V was trimmed by 5 bases and J by 2 bases, leaving 13 bases between them. The chain's CDR3 is CASSSSAITYEQYF. CDR3 DNA: TGTGCCAGCAGTTCCTCGGCCATTACCTACGAGCAGTACTTC.

The rearrangement links TRBV29-1 to TRBJ2-2; possibly TRBD1 or TRBD2 for D (5 bases each). CDR3 size: 14 residues. Deletions cut 5 bases from V and 1 base from J, with 11 bases between. The germline V gene has CDR1 SQVTM and CDR2 ANQGSEA. This CDR3 reads CSVMGRKNTGELFF. CDR3 bases: TGCAGCGTTATGGGACGGAAGAACACCGGGGAGCTGTTTTTT.

The V call is TRBV10-1, the J call TRBJ2-2; 10 bases align to TRBD2. CDR1 and CDR2 from the germline V gene are WNHNN and SYGVQD (reference sequence). The CDR3 has 14 residues. Trimming cost V 6 bases and J 7 bases; bases outside gene matches: 5. The DNA of the CDR3 is TGCGCCAGCAGACCTAGCGGGGGCGGCGGGGAGCTGTTTTTT. Translated: CASRPSGGGGELFF.

This clone appeared a single time. This chain links TRBV27 with TRBJ2-3, with D perhaps TRBD1 or TRBD2 (5 bases each). Germline values: CDR1 MNHEY, CDR2 SMNVEV (reference sequence). Trimming removed 6 bases at V and 1 base at J, with 14 bases between. The CDR3 sequence is 15 residues long. The DNA of the CDR3 is TGTGCCAGCAGGCAGCCCGGGACGGGCACAGATACGCAGTATTTT. Its protein is CASRQPGTGTDTQYF.

This clone was detected once. V usage is TRBV18 and J usage is TRBJ1-4; 7 bases are a match to TRBD1. With 0 bases clipped from V and 7 bases from J, the junction kept 8 bases outside the gene matches. CDR3 length: 16 amino acids. Germline V gene sequence: CDR1 KGHSH, CDR2 LQKENI. The CDR3 nucleotides are TGTGCCAGCTCACCACCGTCGCAGGGGGGGCGTGAAAAACTGTTTTTT. It codes for CASSPPSQGGREKLFF.

The rearrangement links TRBV21-1 to TRBJ1-2; the table's TRBD1 call for D was not verified on the DNA. TRBV21-1 is noted as a pseudogene. The CDR3 covers 15 residues. CDR3 amino acids: CASSTRRQTNYGYTF. DNA of the CDR3: TGTGCCAGCAGCACTAGGAGACAGACCAACTATGGCTACACCTTC.

This clone was counted a single time. The chain links TRBV27 to TRBJ2-4, with 7 bases fitting TRBD1. The V and J ends lost 5 bases and 4 bases, in that order; junction bases with no gene match: 8. The CDR3 runs 15 residues. CDR1 and CDR2 (germline): MNHEY, SMNVEV (reference sequence). The CDR3 region has the DNA TGTGCCAGCAGTGAAGGGGACAGACGAAAAAACATTCAGTACTTC. Translation gives CASSEGDRRKNIQYF.

The chain has TRBV19 and TRBJ2-3, with D tentatively TRBD1 (6 bases). The CDR3 runs to 12 residues. CDR1 LNHDA and CDR2 SQIVND come from the germline V gene (reference sequence). Deletions cut 7 bases from V and 2 bases from J, with 7 bases between. This CDR3 reads CASTGVTDTQYF. CDR3 sequence (DNA): TGTGCCAGTACAGGGGTCACAGATACGCAGTATTTT.

The CDR3 here is CASSYEVSDVYEQYF. The CDR3 DNA is TGTGCCAGCAGTTACGAAGTCTCGGACGTATACGAGCAGTACTTC. This sequence joins TRBV6-5 and TRBJ2-7, with D hard to call. This CDR3 is built from 15 residues. Germline values: CDR1 MNHEY, CDR2 SVGAGI. V lost 2 bases to trimming and J lost 4 bases, with 15 bases between them.

V is TRBV5-5 and J is TRBJ1-1, with D possibly matching TRBD1 (5 bases). CDR1 SGHKS and CDR2 YYEKEE come from the germline V gene (reference sequence). V was pared by 0 bases and J by 6 bases, with 18 bases between. The CDR3 is made up of 16 amino acids. CDR3 nucleotide sequence: TGTGCCAGCAGCTTGGAGGTATGGGGGGATTCGGCTGAAGCTTTCTTT. Its translation: CASSLEVWGDSAEAFF. The whole variable domain, remainder taken from reference TRBV5-5 and TRBJ1-1, is DAGVTQSPTHLIKTRGQQVTLRCSPISGHKSVSWYQQVLGQGPQFIFQYYEKEERGRGNFPDRFSARQFPNYSSELNVNALLLGDSALYLCASSLEVWGDSAEAFFGQGTRLTVV.